This T cell receptor (beta chain) was captured in a study of cytomegalovirus exposure and HLA in healthy donors. Vbeta (60) and Jbeta (13) primers were used in the PCR. TCRdb's copy holds only in-frame clones and misses some; the assay was immunoSEQ multiplex PCR. Altogether about 130,000 clones are present, about four fifths being singletons, with the ten largest covering 3% to 4.5%. In the case of this clone: Its antigen is as yet unknown.

Germline loops: CDR1 SGHTA, CDR2 FQGNSA. The CDR3 is made up of 14 amino acids. The V end lost 1 base, the J end lost 1 base, and 7 bases lay between the germline ends. Despite likely unrecorded immune exposures, the donors were nominally healthy at the time of sampling. Findings and caveats of the study: A list of approximately 160 TCR beta chains associated with cytomegalovirus was given.

The receptor was derived from a man aged 35 to 55 in good health and CMV-seronegative. V is TRBV7-2 and J is TRBJ2-5; D call uncertain. The sequenced sample was PBMCs. CDR3: CASSLVPVQETQYF. The CDR3 DNA follows: TGTGCCAGCAGCTTAGTGCCAGTCCAAGAGACCCAGTACTTC.